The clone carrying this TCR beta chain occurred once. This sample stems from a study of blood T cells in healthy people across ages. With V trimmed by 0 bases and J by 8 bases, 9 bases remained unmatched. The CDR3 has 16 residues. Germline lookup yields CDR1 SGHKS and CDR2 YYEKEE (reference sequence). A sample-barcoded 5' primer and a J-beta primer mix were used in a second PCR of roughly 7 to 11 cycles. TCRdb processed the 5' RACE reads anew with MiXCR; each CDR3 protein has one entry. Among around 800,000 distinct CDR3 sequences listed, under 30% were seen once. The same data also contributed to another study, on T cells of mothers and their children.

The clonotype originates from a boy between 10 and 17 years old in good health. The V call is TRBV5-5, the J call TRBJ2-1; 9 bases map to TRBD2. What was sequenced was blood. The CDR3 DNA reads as TGTGCCAGCAGCTTGGCCACGAGACTAGCGGTCGATGAGCAGTTCTTC. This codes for CASSLATRLAVDEQFF. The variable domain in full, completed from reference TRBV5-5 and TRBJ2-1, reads DAGVTQSPTHLIKTRGQQVTLRCSPISGHKSVSWYQQVLGQGPQFIFQYYEKEERGRGNFPDRFSARQFPNYSSELNVNALLLGDSALYLCASSLATRLAVDEQFFGPGTRLTVL.